The 5 T cell receptor beta chains below come from one sample, sequenced in a study of cytomegalovirus exposure and HLA in healthy donors. It was with 60 Vbeta and 13 Jbeta primers that the PCR ran. Sequencing was performed with immunoSEQ multiplex PCR; in TCRdb, only in-frame clones are kept and a portion is missing. Of fewer than 150,000 clones listed, roughly 78% are singletons. The sequenced sample was PBMCs. Receptors were obtained from a man aged 30 to 45 in good health.

This sequence joins TRBV4-3 and TRBJ2-1; 8 bases match TRBD2. Germline CDR1 LGHNA, CDR2 YSLEER. The CDR3 spans 15 residues. V was clipped by 4 bases and J by 6 bases; unmatched bases: 8. The CDR3 bases are TGCGCCAGCAGCCTCGTCGGGAGGGCCGCCAATGAGCAGTTCTTC. Its protein is CASSLVGRAANEQFF.

The chain employs TRBV6-6 and TRBJ2-5; 9 bases map to TRBD1. Germline V gene lookup returns CDR1 MNHNY and CDR2 SVGAGI (reference sequence). The CDR3 contains 15 residues. Germline trimming cut 2 bases from V and 5 bases from J; bases unmatched to any gene: 6. DNA of the CDR3: TGTGCCAGCAGTTACGCGTGGACAGGGGACGAGACCCAGTACTTC. Its protein is CASSYAWTGDETQYF.

This clone occurred a few times. This rearrangement joins TRBV6-6 to TRBJ2-6; 9 bases align to TRBD1. The trim removed 5 bases at V and 4 bases at J, leaving 6 bases unmatched. The germline V gene has CDR1 MNHNY and CDR2 SVGAGI (reference sequence). This CDR3 has 16 residues. DNA of the CDR3: TGTGCCAGCAGTACACACAGGGGGCAAGGGGCCAACGTCCTGACTTTC. This translates into CASSTHRGQGANVLTF.

This chain links TRBV19 with TRBJ1-1, with TRBD1 as a possible D gene (5 bases). This CDR3 spans 14 amino acids. CDR1 and CDR2 from the germline V gene are LNHDA and SQIVND (reference sequence). The V end was cut by 7 bases, the J end by 1 base, with 13 bases between. The CDR3 bases are TGTGCCAGTATTGCGCGAAGGGGGAACACTGAAGCTTTCTTT. Translated: CASIARRGNTEAFF.

This chain joins TRBV15 and TRBJ2-5; D may be TRBD2 (5 bases). CDR1 LNHNV and CDR2 YYDKDF come from the germline V gene (reference sequence). This CDR3 contains 13 residues. V was pared by 0 bases and J by 5 bases, with 7 bases between. The CDR3 here is CATSRDPGETQYF. The CDR3 DNA reads as TGTGCCACCAGCAGAGATCCGGGGGAGACCCAGTACTTC.